This TCR beta chain is drawn from a study of early T cells in non-severe SARS-CoV-2 infection (dated by TCRdb to about 2021). Broadly, across the study: Because TCR sequencing was done on bulk RNA from unsorted whole blood, the alpha and beta chains could not be paired.

The study was a case-control design nested within a healthcare worker cohort in London, UK, with weekly nasopharyngeal swab PCR tests and blood sampling. Healthcare workers were enrolled in the week of the UK lockdown, from 23 to 31 March 2020, and were followed every week for up to roughly 15 weeks. The library was obtained by 5' RACE. The instrument was a NextSeq 500. The TCR library protocol attached unique molecular identifiers to individual cDNA molecules to correct for sequencing error and PCR bias. TCR alpha and beta chains were both sequenced, and the abundances of alpha and beta sequences in each sample were closely correlated with each other. The published analysis was carried out like this. V gene, J gene and CDR3 annotation of TCR sequences was performed with Decombinator V4. Expanded TCRs were defined as changing significantly between any two time points under a Poisson model with p below 0.0001. Abundances of TCRs were expressed as counts per million after normalisation to the total number of TCRs sequenced in each sample. A search of VDJdb, accessed on 1 November 2021, was run for TCRs annotated to CMV, EBV and SARS-CoV-2, with TCRs annotated for multiple antigens excluded. TCRdb itself trimmed the public reads at Q25 with fastp, ran MiXCR and retained productive beta chains. Rows matching on CDR3 protein sequence are summarized as one entry with the most common DNA and genes. TCRdb, rather than the study authors, made the V and J calls. The sample data list under 40,000 distinct CDR3 sequences, and approximately 6% of these were observed just once. The ten biggest clones cover approximately 5% of the sample.

At least ten counts were recorded for this clonotype. It has no known antigen specificity. No much larger clonotype is one base removed from it; base qualities were not supplied. Study-level results and caveats: VDJdb matching was skewed toward anti-spike CD8 responses and likely underestimated virus-specific expansions by missing private and CD4 specificities.

Input material: whole blood. This clonotype originated in an adult who was a healthcare worker with PCR-confirmed SARS-CoV-2 infection or an uninfected control (not recorded which).

In nucleotide form, the sequence is TGCAGTGCCCCGGGACTAGTGGCAGATACGCAGTATTTT. Its protein product is CSAPGLVADTQYF. The chain joins TRBV20-1 to TRBJ2-3, and 8 bases in between align with TRBD2. From the cysteine through the phenylalanine, the CDR3 covers 13 amino acids. CDR3 DNA only is kept here, 39 bases in frame from base 1. Trimming takes 6 bases off V and 4 bases off J; junction bases not matched to a gene: 6. The germline V gene (reference sequence) gives CDR1 as DFQATT and CDR2 as SNEGSKA.